Presented here are 32 T cell receptor beta chains from one specimen sequenced in a study of sequential checkpoint blockade in melanoma (dated by TCRdb to between 2019 and 2020). The library was made by the immunoSEQ multiplex PCR assay. The immuneACCESS repertoire file appears here via TCRdb, limited to in-frame rearrangements. These files lack a portion of the clones; in checked studies, under half of the deficit traces to unresolved V genes, and the cause of the others is not known. This sample has approximately 28,000 clones in its table, and roughly 91% of those were observed once. Together, the top ten hold 14% of the sample. The label giving this sample's treatment or condition can be read as: randomized to nivolumab then ipilimumab (arm A) or the reverse (arm B). Sequencing used CD8+ T cells sorted from blood (inferred from file names), obtained from a patient given nivolumab and ipilimumab in sequence. The receptors shown here come from a human donor with melanoma.

V usage is TRBV9 and J usage is TRBJ2-1; possibly TRBD2 for D (6 bases). This CDR3 comprises 15 residues. V lost 3 bases and J 2 bases, leaving 12 bases between the germline ends. Per germline, CDR1 SGDLS and CDR2 YYNGEE. The CDR3 DNA is TGTGCCAGCAGCGCCGGGACTCTTACCTACAATGAGCAGTTCTTC. Protein sequence: CASSAGTLTYNEQFF. Together with reference TRBV9 and TRBJ2-1, the CDR3 gives the full variable domain: DSGVTQTPKHLITATGQRVTLRCSPRSGDLSVYWYQQSLDQGLQFLIQYYNGEERAKGNILERFSAQQFPDLHSELNLSSLELGDSALYFCASSAGTLTYNEQFFGPGTRLTVL.

This clone was detected a few times. This chain links TRBV7-9 with TRBJ1-3; D possibly corresponds to TRBD1 (6 bases). Trimming shortened V by 4 bases and J by 3 bases, and 13 bases separated the two germline ends. Germline-derived CDR1 and CDR2 are SEHNR and FQNEAQ (reference sequence). The CDR3 runs 15 residues. CDR3 coding DNA: TGTGCCAGCAGCTCGGAACAGGGTGGTGGAAACACCATATATTTT. Translation: CASSSEQGGGNTIYF.

The count of this clone is one. In DNA, the CDR3 is TGTGCCAGTACCCTTCCGAGGGACTCGGAGACTGAAGCTTTCTTT. This codes for CASTLPRDSETEAFF. This chain joins TRBV19 and TRBJ1-1, with D perhaps matching TRBD1 (5 bases). V was pared by 7 bases and J by 5 bases, with 20 bases between. CDR3 size: 15 residues. From germline, CDR1 is LNHDA and CDR2 SQIVND (reference sequence).

This chain links TRBV6-1 with TRBJ1-2, with 7 bases that match TRBD1. Unmatched junction bases numbered 4, after V lost 8 bases and J lost 4 bases. Germline V gives CDR1 MNHNS, CDR2 SASEGT. This CDR3 comprises 12 residues. CDR3 nucleotide sequence: TGTGCCAGCGGAGGGGGCGGCTATGGCTACACCTTC. Translated, it gives CASGGGGYGYTF.

The rearrangement joins TRBV7-2 to TRBJ2-3; tentative D call: TRBD2 (7 bases). The CDR3 covers 15 residues. V was clipped by 2 bases and J by 0 bases, with 9 bases between them. In germline, CDR1 is SGHTA, CDR2 FQGNSA. The CDR3 nucleotides read TGTGCCAGCAGCTTATGGGGGGGCAGCACAGATACGCAGTATTTT. Protein: CASSLWGGSTDTQYF.

The chain joins TRBV27 to TRBJ2-1; 9 positions agree with TRBD1. V gave up 0 bases and J gave up 14 bases; unmatched junction bases: 5. The CDR3 loop spans 13 amino acids. The germline V gene encodes CDR1 MNHEY and CDR2 SMNVEV (reference sequence). Here the CDR3 reads CASSLSRTGAKFF. The CDR3 coding sequence is TGTGCCAGCAGTTTATCCCGGACAGGGGCAAAGTTCTTC.

The rearrangement joins TRBV29-1 to TRBJ1-1; 9 nucleotides line up with TRBD1. Germline V gives CDR1 SQVTM, CDR2 ANQGSEA. J gave up 0 bases and V 3 bases, and 8 bases lay outside the gene matches. The CDR3 extends over 16 amino acids. The CDR3: CSVEGGQGGMNTEAFF. The CDR3 nucleotides read TGCAGCGTTGAGGGGGGACAGGGAGGGATGAACACTGAAGCTTTCTTT.

The chain joins TRBV7-2 to TRBJ1-4, with D hard to call. The CDR3 is made up of 13 amino acids. Trimming took 3 bases from V and 3 from J, leaving 5 bases between them. The germline V gene encodes CDR1 SGHTA and CDR2 FQGNSA. CDR3 sequence reads: CASSFSPNEKLFF. CDR3 nucleotides: TGTGCCAGCAGCTTTAGTCCTAATGAAAAACTGTTTTTT.

This chain uses TRBV27 with TRBJ1-2; D ambiguous. CDR1 MNHEY and CDR2 SMNVEV come from the germline V gene (reference sequence). Between the trimmed V and J ends, which lost 2 bases and 4 bases, there was a span of 11 bases. This CDR3 spans 14 amino acids. CDR3: CASSLIPGSYGYTF. The CDR3 bases are TGTGCCAGCAGTTTAATCCCCGGGAGCTATGGCTACACCTTC.

The chain has TRBV4-1 and TRBJ1-3; 7 nucleotides align to TRBD1. V shed 0 bases, J shed 0 bases, and the junction held 2 bases outside the gene matches. The CDR3 is 16 residues long. Germline assignment: CDR1 MGHRA and CDR2 YSYEKL. CDR3: CASSQDGDSSGNTIYF. The CDR3 DNA follows: TGCGCCAGCAGCCAAGATGGGGACAGCTCTGGAAACACCATATATTTT.

The V gene is TRBV27, the J gene TRBJ1-5; the D is unclear. V lost 1 base to trimming and J lost 1 base, with 8 bases between them. This CDR3 has 15 amino acids. Per the germline V gene, CDR1 is MNHEY and CDR2 is SMNVEV (reference sequence). CDR3 sequence reads: CASSLWASSNQPQHF. CDR3 nucleotide sequence: TGTGCCAGCAGTTTATGGGCAAGCAGCAATCAGCCCCAGCATTTT.

This clone was detected only once. The V gene is TRBV19, the J gene TRBJ2-7; 10 bases agree with TRBD2. Per the germline V gene, CDR1 is LNHDA and CDR2 is SQIVND (reference sequence). The V gene end was trimmed by 3 bases and the J gene end by 3 bases; junction bases not matched to a gene: 5. The CDR3 is 15 amino acids. The CDR3 is CASSIMASGSYEQYF. As DNA, the CDR3 is TGTGCCAGTAGTATTATGGCTAGCGGGAGCTACGAGCAGTACTTC. Full variable domain (rest looked up from reference TRBV19 and TRBJ2-7): DGGITQSPKYLFRKEGQNVTLSCEQNLNHDAMYWYRQDPGQGLRLIYYSQIVNDFQKGDIAEGYSVSREKKESFPLTVTSAQKNPTAFYLCASSIMASGSYEQYFGPGTRLTVT.

The V gene is TRBV5-8, the J gene TRBJ1-2; no clear D. The germline V gene has CDR1 SGHTS and CDR2 YDEGEE. This CDR3 region has 15 residues. The V end lost 4 bases, the J end lost 2 bases, and 15 bases lay between the germline ends. The CDR3 bases are TGTGCCAGCAGCGGTTATCGGGGTTCGAACTATGGCTACACCTTC. Protein product: CASSGYRGSNYGYTF.

The chain combines TRBV6-5 with TRBJ2-5; 12 nucleotides align to TRBD2. The junction had 7 bases not matched to a gene; V was cut back by 6 bases and J by 5 bases. The V gene's germline CDR1 is MNHEY and CDR2 SVGAGI. CDR3 length: 15 residues. CDR3 in DNA: TGTGCCAGCAGCCCCGGACTAGCGGGAATGGAGACCCAGTACTTC. Protein: CASSPGLAGMETQYF.

The chain joins TRBV9 to TRBJ1-5; 9 bases are shared with TRBD1. CDR1 and CDR2 (germline): SGDLS, YYNGEE. V was clipped by 4 bases and J by 7 bases; unmatched bases: 9. CDR3 length: 15 amino acids. In nucleotides, the CDR3 is TGTGCCAGCAGCCCGGGACAGGGTGTCAGACAGCCCCAGCATTTT. This codes for CASSPGQGVRQPQHF.

The J gene is TRBJ2-3, the V gene TRBV4-1, with D tentatively TRBD1 (6 bases). The V and J ends lost 4 bases and 0 bases respectively, with 17 bases between them. This CDR3 is built from 17 residues. In germline, CDR1 is MGHRA, CDR2 YSYEKL. CDR3 coding DNA: TGCGCCAGCAGCCGACGGTTAAGGGACATTAGCACAGATACGCAGTATTTT. Protein product: CASSRRLRDISTDTQYF.

This rearrangement joins TRBV5-6 to TRBJ2-3; 7 positions match TRBD2. Trimming took 5 bases from V and 0 from J; bases not matched to a gene: 6. The CDR3 totals 15 residues. The germline V gene has CDR1 SGHDT and CDR2 YYEEEE. CDR3 bases: TGTGCCAGCAGGGGTTGGGGGGGGAGCACAGATACGCAGTATTTT. Encoded protein: CASRGWGGSTDTQYF.

The chain is built from TRBV7-3 and TRBJ2-6, with 8 bases that match TRBD2. This CDR3 is 17 amino acids long. CDR1 and CDR2 (germline): SGHTA, FQGTGA. V lost 5 bases, J lost 0 bases, and 6 bases stayed unmatched. Here the CDR3 DNA reads TGTGCCAGCAGCCCCCACGGGGGGGGCTCTGGGGCCAACGTCCTGACTTTC. It is translated as CASSPHGGGSGANVLTF.

This clone was recorded only once. The genes are TRBV5-5 and TRBJ1-1; D unresolved. Trimming shortened V by 4 bases and J by 5 bases, and 27 bases separated the two germline ends. Germline-derived CDR1 and CDR2 are SGHKS and YYEKEE (reference sequence). CDR3 length equals 18 residues. CDR3: CASSHTLIPTAASTEAFF. The DNA of the CDR3 is TGTGCCAGCAGCCACACCCTAATACCTACAGCGGCGAGTACTGAAGCTTTCTTT.

The V gene is TRBV7-9, the J gene TRBJ2-1, with 7 bases aligning to TRBD1. CDR1 and CDR2 from the germline V gene are SEHNR and FQNEAQ (reference sequence). This CDR3 is built from 17 residues. V gave up 3 bases and J gave up 7 bases; unmatched junction bases: 15. As DNA, the CDR3 is TGTGCCAGCAGCTTCCCCGTCCTGGGACAGAATAGGAATGAGCAGTTCTTC. Amino acid sequence: CASSFPVLGQNRNEQFF.

The J gene is TRBJ1-2, the V gene TRBV5-4; D gene ambiguous. CDR1 and CDR2 (germline): SGHNT, YYREEE (reference sequence). V lost 0 bases to trimming and J lost 5 bases, with 8 bases between them. The CDR3 contains 13 residues. The CDR3 DNA reads as TGTGCCAGCAGCTTGGACGAAACATATGGCTACACCTTC. Protein product: CASSLDETYGYTF. The variable domain in full, with the rest retrieved from reference TRBV5-4 and TRBJ1-2, is ETGVTQSPTHLIKTRGQQVTLRCSSQSGHNTVSWYQQALGQGPQFIFQYYREEENGRGNFPPRFSGLQFPNYSSELNVNALELDDSALYLCASSLDETYGYTFGSGTRLTVV.

The chain couples TRBV18 to TRBJ2-1; 11 bases match TRBD1. The CDR3 contains 16 residues. The germline gives CDR1 KGHSH, CDR2 LQKENI. Losses at the gene ends were 2 bases for V and 8 bases for J; bases not matched to a gene: 8. The CDR3 reads CASSPYRTGGQDEQFF. The DNA for the CDR3 is TGTGCCAGCTCACCATATCGGACAGGGGGCCAGGATGAGCAGTTCTTC.

The chain links TRBV4-1 to TRBJ2-5; D is perhaps TRBD1 (8 bases). The CDR3 consists of 13 residues. CDR1 and CDR2 from the germline V gene are MGHRA and YSYEKL. Trimming shortened V by 9 bases and J by 3 bases, and 14 bases separated the two germline ends. CDR3 coding DNA: TGCGCCAGTTCCACAGGGGGGGAAGAGACCCAGTACTTC. Its protein product is CASSTGGEETQYF.

The rearrangement joins TRBV28 to TRBJ1-5; D perhaps matches TRBD1 (5 bases). V gave up 5 bases and J gave up 0 bases, with 11 bases separating them. CDR1 is MDHEN, CDR2 SYDVKM, per germline. CDR3 size: 15 residues. The CDR3 spells CASSTGLHSNQPQHF. CDR3 DNA sequence: TGTGCCAGCAGTACGGGACTCCATAGCAATCAGCCCCAGCATTTT.

V gene TRBV7-9 combines with J gene TRBJ2-3, with 7 bases that match TRBD1. The length of the CDR3 is 16 residues. Germline V gene sequence: CDR1 SEHNR, CDR2 FQNEAQ (reference sequence). The V gene end was trimmed by 5 bases and the J gene end by 3 bases; junction bases not matched to a gene: 11. Here the CDR3 reads CASSDRQGGWTDTQYF. Here the CDR3 DNA reads TGTGCCAGCAGCGACCGACAGGGCGGATGGACAGATACGCAGTATTTT.

This chain uses TRBV15 with TRBJ1-1; weak D call: TRBD1 (5 bases). Germline V lookup: CDR1 LNHNV, CDR2 YYDKDF (reference sequence). The V gene lost 6 bases and the J gene lost 0 bases, with 11 bases spanning the gap. This CDR3 comprises 14 residues. This CDR3 reads CATRGASMNTEAFF. The CDR3 nucleotides read TGTGCCACCAGAGGGGCCAGCATGAACACTGAAGCTTTCTTT.

This clone has just a few counts. V gene TRBV7-9 combines with J gene TRBJ1-3, with TRBD1 matching 9 bases. Germline loops: CDR1 SEHNR, CDR2 FQNEAQ (reference sequence). The CDR3 is 17 amino acids. The CDR3 protein is CAASENLVGTGGNTIYF. CDR3 in DNA: TGTGCGGCCAGCGAGAATCTTGTCGGGACAGGGGGAAACACCATATATTTT.

The V gene is TRBV7-9, the J gene TRBJ1-4; D possibly corresponds to TRBD1 (6 bases). V was clipped by 3 bases and J by 0 bases, with 17 bases between them. The CDR3 is made up of 18 amino acids. Germline CDR1 and CDR2: SEHNR and FQNEAQ (reference sequence). CDR3 in DNA: TGTGCCAGCAGCTTTGCTGGGAGGGGGAGGGCAACTAATGAAAAACTGTTTTTT. This encodes CASSFAGRGRATNEKLFF.

This rearrangement joins TRBV27 to TRBJ2-3; possible D gene TRBD2, 6 bases. Germline V gene data show CDR1 as MNHEY and CDR2 as SMNVEV (reference sequence). V was trimmed by 7 bases and J by 10 bases, leaving 15 bases between them. The CDR3 has 12 amino acids. The CDR3 region has the DNA TGTGCCAGCACCCCAAGCGGGCCTCCGCAGTATTTT. It specifies CASTPSGPPQYF.

The genes are TRBV2 and TRBJ2-1; 11 bases are a match to TRBD2. Germline trimming cut 6 bases from V and 1 base from J; bases unmatched to any gene: 14. Germline V gene lookup returns CDR1 SNHLY and CDR2 FYNNEI. The CDR3 has 19 residues. CDR3 coding DNA: TGTGCCAGCAGGGTAGTGGGTAGCGGGAGGGCCGAGTCCTACAATGAGCAGTTCTTC. This sequence encodes CASRVVGSGRAESYNEQFF.

V usage is TRBV4-1 and J usage is TRBJ2-7; 8 bases map to TRBD1. Germline V CDR1 and CDR2: MGHRA, YSYEKL. The CDR3 is 16 residues long. Germline trimming cut 4 bases from V and 6 bases from J; bases unmatched to any gene: 14. The CDR3: CASSPSRQGRSGEQYF. The CDR3 DNA is TGCGCCAGCAGCCCTTCTCGACAGGGGAGATCCGGCGAGCAGTACTTC.

The table lists this clone with a few counts. This chain joins TRBV4-3 and TRBJ1-3, with unresolved D. Germline assignment: CDR1 LGHNA and CDR2 YSLEER. This CDR3 region has 14 residues. The germline V and J ends were trimmed by 6 bases and 0 bases, with 9 bases remaining between them. The CDR3 DNA reads as TGCGCCAGCAGAAAAGGGAGCTCTGGAAACACCATATATTTT. Its protein is CASRKGSSGNTIYF.